This passage covers 32 T cell receptor beta chains from one sample sequenced in a study of blood T cell repertoires in COVID-19. Method: immunoSEQ multiplex PCR; TCRdb's copy keeps in-frame clones and lacks some. This sample carries about 210,000 clones, roughly 90% of them seen once, and the ten largest clones take about 5%. The sample consisted of peripheral blood. These receptors were obtained from a middle-aged woman with acute or convalescent COVID-19.

The rearrangement joins TRBV7-9 to TRBJ2-7, with D unresolved. Trimming took off 2 bases at V and 5 bases at J, with 4 bases between the two ends. The CDR3 has 11 residues. Germline lookup yields CDR1 SEHNR and CDR2 FQNEAQ (reference sequence). Here the CDR3 DNA reads TGTGCCAGCAGCTTAATAGACGAGCAGTACGTC. Its protein is CASSLIDEQYV.

The rearrangement uses TRBV4-2 and TRBJ2-3; possible D gene TRBD2, 6 bases. The germline CDR1 and CDR2 sequences are LGHNA and YNFKEQ. Trimming removed 4 bases from V and 3 bases from J, with 14 bases in between. CDR3 length equals 15 residues. CDR3 protein: CASSLRAGPTDTQYF. The DNA for the CDR3 is TGTGCCAGCAGCCTACGGGCGGGGCCAACAGATACGCAGTATTTT.

This clone has only one observation. V usage is TRBV2 and J usage is TRBJ1-4; no clear D. There are 13 residues in the CDR3. Germline V gene data show CDR1 as SNHLY and CDR2 as FYNNEI. Trimming removed 7 bases from V and 4 bases from J, with 10 bases in between. CDR3 region: CASTGNRNEKLFF. The CDR3 DNA reads as TGTGCCAGCACCGGGAACCGTAATGAAAAACTGTTTTTT. The variable domain in full, with the rest retrieved from reference TRBV2 and TRBJ1-4, is EPEVTQTPSHQVTQMGQEVILRCVPISNHLYFYWYRQILGQKVEFLVSFYNNEISEKSEIFDDQFSVERPDGSNFTLKIRSTKLEDSAMYFCASTGNRNEKLFFGSGTQLSVL.

The chain is built from TRBV3-1 (or the pseudogene TRBV3-2) and TRBJ2-1; D call uncertain. The V gene's germline CDR1 is LGHDT and CDR2 YNNKEL (reference sequence). Trimming removed 0 bases at V and 0 bases at J, with 15 bases between. This CDR3 comprises 18 residues. The CDR3 region has the DNA TGTGCCAGCAGCCAAGAACGATCAAGAGGTAGCTCCTACAATGAGCAGTTCTTC. Its protein is CASSQERSRGSSYNEQFF.

The chain couples TRBV6-2 or TRBV6-3 to TRBJ2-7, with TRBD1 identical over 10 bases. The junction had 5 bases not matched to a gene; V was cut back by 6 bases and J by 3 bases. Germline values: CDR1 MNHEY, CDR2 SVGEGT. The CDR3 length is 14 residues. The CDR3 is CASSLRTGGYEQYV. In nucleotides, the CDR3 is TGTGCCAGCAGCCTTCGGACAGGGGGCTACGAGCAGTACGTC.

The rearrangement links TRBV10-3 to TRBJ1-1; D is undetermined. V lost 4 bases, J lost 4 bases, and 7 bases lay in between. The CDR3 extends over 12 amino acids. Germline lookup yields CDR1 ENHRY and CDR2 SYGVKD. The CDR3 DNA follows: TGTGCCATCAGTGGGGAGGGCACTGAAGCTTTCTTT. Translated, it gives CAISGEGTEAFF.

The chain recombines TRBV7-2 with TRBJ1-6; unclear D gene. V was shortened by 0 bases and J by 3 bases, with 12 bases between the two germline ends. Germline CDR1 SGHTA, CDR2 FQGNSA. The CDR3 is made up of 17 amino acids. CDR3: CASSLALTTFYNSPLHF. The CDR3 bases are TGTGCCAGCAGCTTAGCCCTTACAACCTTCTATAATTCACCCCTCCACTTT. Variable domain in full (rest from reference TRBV7-2 and TRBJ1-6): GAGVSQSPSNKVTEKGKDVELRCDPISGHTALYWYRQSLGQGLEFLIYFQGNSAPDKSGLPSDRFSAERTGGSVSTLTIQRTQQEDSAVYLCASSLALTTFYNSPLHFGNGTRLTVT.

This chain connects TRBV12-3 or TRBV12-4 to TRBJ1-5; D gene uncertain. The CDR3 totals 13 residues. V lost 6 bases and J 0 bases, leaving 6 bases between the germline ends. This CDR3 is CASRANSNQPQHF. CDR3 nucleotide sequence: TGTGCCAGCAGGGCAAATAGCAATCAGCCCCAGCATTTT.

The CDR3 coding sequence is TGTGCCAGCAGCGTCAAAAACAGGCCCACTAGCACAGATACGCAGTATTTT. This sequence encodes CASSVKNRPTSTDTQYF. The V call is TRBV9, the J call TRBJ2-3, with D perhaps matching TRBD1 (5 bases). CDR1 is SGDLS and CDR2 is YYNGEE in the germline V gene. This CDR3 has 17 residues. Trimming took 2 bases from V and 0 from J, leaving 16 bases between them. Full variable domain (rest looked up from reference TRBV9 and TRBJ2-3): DSGVTQTPKHLITATGQRVTLRCSPRSGDLSVYWYQQSLDQGLQFLIQYYNGEERAKGNILERFSAQQFPDLHSELNLSSLELGDSALYFCASSVKNRPTSTDTQYFGPGTRLTVL.

The chain joins TRBV2 to TRBJ1-5; TRBD1 matches 8 bases. V trimming: 6 bases; J trimming: 1 base; junction bases outside the gene matches: 5. Germline CDR1 reads SNHLY; CDR2 reads FYNNEI. This CDR3 contains 15 residues. The CDR3 spells CASSADRGSNQPQHF. The CDR3 DNA is TGTGCCAGCAGCGCCGACAGGGGCAGCAATCAGCCCCAGCATTTT.

The chain employs TRBV19 and TRBJ1-1, with D perhaps matching TRBD1 (5 bases). CDR1 and CDR2 (germline): LNHDA, SQIVND (reference sequence). This CDR3 comprises 13 residues. Trimming left V 6 bases short and J 0 bases short, with 8 bases between. DNA of the CDR3: TGTGCCAGTAGCCAGGGATTGAACACTGAAGCTTTCTTT. Amino acids: CASSQGLNTEAFF.

The chain combines TRBV6-5 with TRBJ2-7; TRBD2 matches 8 bases. Germline CDR1 and CDR2: MNHEY and SVGAGI. V was pared by 7 bases and J by 7 bases, with 3 bases of the junction left unmatched. The CDR3 runs 11 residues. This chain's CDR3 is CASTGGREQYV. The CDR3 DNA follows: TGTGCCAGCACGGGGGGGAGGGAGCAGTACGTC.

The genes are TRBV19 and TRBJ1-2; D ambiguous. This CDR3 is built from 17 residues. V was cut by 0 bases and J by 1 base, with 15 bases left in between. The V gene's germline CDR1 is LNHDA and CDR2 SQIVND (reference sequence). The CDR3 sequence: CASSIESGGSHNYGYTF. CDR3 nucleotides: TGTGCCAGTAGTATAGAGAGCGGCGGAAGTCATAACTATGGCTACACCTTC.

The chain recombines TRBV6-4 with TRBJ1-2; a possible D gene is TRBD1 (5 bases). V lost 2 bases to trimming and J lost 4 bases, with 8 bases between them. Germline CDR1 reads MRHNA; CDR2 reads SNTAGT. This CDR3 has 13 residues. CDR3 in amino acids: CASSDSQGYGYTF. In nucleotides, the CDR3 is TGTGCCAGCAGTGACAGCCAGGGCTATGGCTACACCTTC.

This clone was picked up one time. The chain combines TRBV4-1 with TRBJ2-5, with 9 nucleotides matching TRBD2. Per germline, CDR1 MGHRA and CDR2 YSYEKL. V lost 3 bases, J lost 4 bases, and 12 bases stayed unmatched. The CDR3 consists of 17 residues. The CDR3 reads CASSQGSYAGGRETQYF. Written as DNA, the CDR3 is TGCGCCAGCAGCCAGGGGTCGTATGCGGGGGGGCGAGAGACCCAGTACTTC.

This clone was found a few times. The gene calls are TRBV2 and TRBJ1-5, with 7 bases that match TRBD1. Trimming took 7 bases from V and 0 from J; bases not matched to a gene: 9. The CDR3 spans 16 residues. Germline CDR1 reads SNHLY; CDR2 reads FYNNEI. The CDR3 protein is CASKGAGVNSNQPQHF. The CDR3 bases are TGTGCCAGCAAGGGGGCAGGAGTGAATAGCAATCAGCCCCAGCATTTT. The full variable domain, in which reference TRBV2 and TRBJ1-5 provide the parts outside the CDR3, is EPEVTQTPSHQVTQMGQEVILRCVPISNHLYFYWYRQILGQKVEFLVSFYNNEISEKSEIFDDQFSVERPDGSNFTLKIRSTKLEDSAMYFCASKGAGVNSNQPQHFGDGTRLSIL.

This rearrangement joins TRBV18 to TRBJ1-1; possible D gene TRBD1, 6 bases. Trimming left V 2 bases short and J 1 base short, with 11 bases between. CDR1 is KGHSH and CDR2 is LQKENI in the germline V gene. This CDR3 contains 15 residues. CDR3 bases: TGTGCCAGCTCACCATTACAGGGTCGGAACACTGAAGCTTTCTTT. As protein: CASSPLQGRNTEAFF.

The chain employs TRBV28 and TRBJ1-1; TRBD1 matches at 11 bases. The CDR3 contains 15 residues. Losses at the gene ends were 5 bases for V and 7 bases for J; bases not matched to a gene: 9. Per the germline V gene, CDR1 is MDHEN and CDR2 is SYDVKM. The CDR3 coding sequence is TGTGCCAGCAGTCCCCTCGGACAGGGGGCGGATGAAGCTTTCTTT. Protein sequence: CASSPLGQGADEAFF.

The rearrangement uses TRBV5-1 and TRBJ2-3; TRBD1 matches at 8 bases. CDR3 length equals 14 residues. CDR1 and CDR2 (germline): SGHRS, YFSETQ. V lost 2 bases and J lost 3; bases outside the gene matches: 2. The CDR3 sequence: CASSFGQGTDTQYF. DNA of the CDR3: TGCGCCAGCAGCTTTGGACAGGGTACAGATACGCAGTATTTT.

The chain is built from TRBV12-5 and TRBJ2-3, with 12 bases lining up with TRBD1. The CDR3 contains 16 residues. The V and J ends lost 4 bases and 1 base, in that order; junction bases with no gene match: 3. The germline gives CDR1 LGHNT, CDR2 FRNRAP. The CDR3 sequence: CASGSGTGGRTDTQYF. Written as DNA, the CDR3 is TGTGCTAGTGGTTCTGGGACAGGGGGCCGCACAGATACGCAGTATTTT. Full variable domain (remainder filled in from reference TRBV12-5 and TRBJ2-3): DARVTQTPRHKVTEMGQEVTMRCQPILGHNTVFWYRQTMMQGLELLAYFRNRAPLDDSGMPKDRFSAEMPDATLATLKIQPSEPRDSAVYFCASGSGTGGRTDTQYFGPGTRLTVL.

This sequence joins TRBV4-1 and TRBJ1-1; no clear D. The CDR3 extends over 16 amino acids. Trimming stripped 3 bases from V and 4 bases from J, with 18 bases between. Per germline, CDR1 MGHRA and CDR2 YSYEKL. DNA of the CDR3: TGCGCCAGCAGCCACCCGGGTCGGGTCCTGAGCACTGAAGCTTTCTTT. It encodes CASSHPGRVLSTEAFF.

This clone has just a few counts. In nucleotides, the CDR3 is TGTGCCAGCAGTGAAATTTGGGTTCGGACAGGGGGCACTGAAGCTTTCTTT. Translation gives CASSEIWVRTGGTEAFF. The V gene is TRBV6-1, the J gene TRBJ1-1; the match to TRBD1 covers 10 bases. This CDR3 spans 17 amino acids. V trimming: 2 bases; J trimming: 4 bases; junction bases outside the gene matches: 10. Germline assignment: CDR1 MNHNS and CDR2 SASEGT.

The chain carries TRBV6-4 and TRBJ2-1; 9 bases are a match to TRBD1. CDR1 and CDR2 (germline): MRHNA, SNTAGT. CDR3 size: 14 residues. V lost 3 bases and J lost 9; bases outside the gene matches: 6. The CDR3 sequence: CASSEGTGRGEQFF. In DNA, the CDR3 is TGTGCCAGCAGTGAAGGGACAGGGCGAGGTGAGCAGTTCTTC.

The chain carries TRBV5-6 and TRBJ1-1, with a possible D match to TRBD1 (5 bases). This CDR3 comprises 14 residues. Germline assignment: CDR1 SGHDT and CDR2 YYEEEE. V lost 3 bases and J 10 bases, leaving 19 bases between the germline ends. DNA of the CDR3: TGTGCCAGCAGCTCGGGACTGCAGGCAGGAGGAGCTTTCTTT. Residues: CASSSGLQAGGAFF.

V gene TRBV4-1 combines with J gene TRBJ1-1, with 10 bases lining up with TRBD1. Trimming at V came to 1 base and at J to 5 bases, leaving 4 bases not matched to a gene. The V gene's germline CDR1 is MGHRA and CDR2 YSYEKL. The CDR3 loop spans 15 amino acids. CDR3 region: CASSQVTGGRTEAFF. The CDR3 DNA sequence: TGCGCCAGCAGCCAAGTGACAGGGGGCAGGACTGAAGCTTTCTTT.

The rearrangement uses TRBV5-6 and TRBJ2-3, with TRBD1 matching 9 bases. V lost 3 bases and J lost 2; bases outside the gene matches: 10. Germline V gives CDR1 SGHDT, CDR2 YYEEEE. CDR3 length: 17 amino acids. DNA of the CDR3: TGTGCCAGCAGCTGGGCGACAGGGGGGCGATCCACAGATACGCAGTATTTT. Translation: CASSWATGGRSTDTQYF.

The chain joins TRBV3-1 (or the pseudogene TRBV3-2) to TRBJ1-2, with a possible D match to TRBD1 (6 bases). Germline V gene data show CDR1 as LGHDT and CDR2 as YNNKEL (reference sequence). The CDR3 is made up of 14 amino acids. Trimming removed 1 base at V and 4 bases at J, with 10 bases between. The CDR3 region is CASSQGQALYGYTF. The DNA for the CDR3 is TGTGCCAGCAGCCAAGGACAGGCCCTCTATGGCTACACCTTC.

The V and J genes are TRBV29-1 and TRBJ1-2, with TRBD1 matching over 7 bases. CDR3 length: 14 amino acids. The germline gives CDR1 SQVTM, CDR2 ANQGSEA. V was pared by 2 bases and J by 8 bases, with 11 bases of the junction left unmatched. The chain's CDR3 is CSVEMTGTDEGYTF. CDR3 DNA sequence: TGCAGCGTTGAAATGACAGGGACGGATGAGGGCTACACCTTC.

The CDR3 sequence is CASSQDSHQGDGYTF. The CDR3 coding sequence is TGTGCCAGCAGCCAGGACAGTCATCAGGGGGATGGCTACACCTTC. This rearrangement joins TRBV11-1 to TRBJ1-2, with 7 bases identical to TRBD1. The CDR3 extends over 15 amino acids. Germline V gene sequence: CDR1 SGHAT, CDR2 FQDESV (reference sequence). The J segment lost 6 bases and the V segment lost 5 bases, leaving 12 bases of the junction unmatched.

The chain combines TRBV20-1 with TRBJ1-1, with TRBD1 as a possible D gene (5 bases). Germline V lookup: CDR1 DFQATT, CDR2 SNEGSKA (reference sequence). This CDR3 is 14 amino acids long. Trimming cost V 3 bases and J 4 bases, with 15 bases left between them. CDR3 sequence reads: CSASILGRGTEAFF. CDR3 in DNA: TGCAGTGCTAGTATCTTGGGAAGGGGCACTGAAGCTTTCTTT.

This sequence joins TRBV18 and TRBJ1-1; D remains ambiguous. Germline CDR1 is KGHSH and CDR2 is LQKENI. The CDR3 sequence is 14 residues long. Trimming removed 3 bases from V and 1 base from J, with 9 bases in between. This chain's CDR3 is CASSPRTKNTEAFF. CDR3 DNA sequence: TGTGCCAGCTCACCGCGCACTAAGAACACTGAAGCTTTCTTT.

The chain carries TRBV10-3 and TRBJ1-1; D ambiguous. The CDR3 totals 15 residues. Per germline, CDR1 ENHRY and CDR2 SYGVKD. Trimming stripped 6 bases from V and 1 base from J, with 15 bases between. CDR3 loop: CAIRDGTRANTEAFF. The DNA for the CDR3 is TGTGCCATCAGGGATGGAACGAGGGCGAACACTGAAGCTTTCTTT.